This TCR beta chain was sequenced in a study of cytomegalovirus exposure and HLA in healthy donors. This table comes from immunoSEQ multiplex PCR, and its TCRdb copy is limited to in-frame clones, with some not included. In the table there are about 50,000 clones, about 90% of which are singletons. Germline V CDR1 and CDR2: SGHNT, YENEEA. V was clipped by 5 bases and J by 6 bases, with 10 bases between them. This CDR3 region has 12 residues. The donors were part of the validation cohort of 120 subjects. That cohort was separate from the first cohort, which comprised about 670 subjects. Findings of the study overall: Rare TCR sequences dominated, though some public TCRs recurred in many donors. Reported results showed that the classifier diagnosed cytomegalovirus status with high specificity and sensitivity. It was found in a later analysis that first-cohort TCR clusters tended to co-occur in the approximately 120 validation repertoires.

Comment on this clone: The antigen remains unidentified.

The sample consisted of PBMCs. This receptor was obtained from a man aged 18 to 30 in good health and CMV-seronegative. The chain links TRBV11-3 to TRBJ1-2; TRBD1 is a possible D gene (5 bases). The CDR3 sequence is CASSNAGNGYTF. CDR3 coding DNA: TGTGCCAGCAGCAACGCAGGGAATGGCTACACCTTC.